This TCR beta chain is drawn from a study of OX40 agonist ivuxolimab in advanced cancers. In its sample, this clone was seen once. This CDR3 is 14 amino acids long. V gave up 1 base and J gave up 3 bases, with 10 bases separating them. Per the germline V gene, CDR1 is MDHEN and CDR2 is SYDVKM. The method was immunoSEQ multiplex PCR; TCRdb's version includes in-frame clones alone and lacks a portion of them. The sample lists about 69,000 clones; 85% to 90% were seen once. The chain joins TRBV28 to TRBJ2-7; a weak D match, TRBD2 (6 bases). This TCR came from an adult with an advanced solid tumor such as melanoma, head and neck, liver or kidney cancer. Here the sequenced sample was CD4+ or CD8+ T cells sorted from blood, taken in a trial of the OX40 agonist ivuxolimab. The CDR3, as DNA: TGTGCCAGCAGTTTATTTGGCGGGAACTACGAGCAGTACTTC. Its translation: CASSLFGGNYEQYF.